One and the same sample provided the 31 T cell receptor beta chains below, sequenced in a study of T-cell memory formation after mild COVID-19. From the 5' RACE reads, TCRdb called clonotypes with MiXCR, one entry per CDR3 protein. The sample has around 410,000 distinct CDR3 sequences; 20% to 30% are singletons. The sequenced sample consisted of PBMCs or a T cell subset sorted from them (not recorded which). Every receptor here comes from an adult woman who had mild COVID-19 (a few samples of this study predate the infection). Cell type and time point are not known.

The sample holds a few counts of this clonotype. The chain has TRBV5-8 and TRBJ2-7, with a tentative D call TRBD1 (6 bases). Looked up from germline, CDR1 is SGHTS and CDR2 is YDEGEE. Trimming removed 4 bases at V and 2 bases at J, with 16 bases between. The CDR3 spans 15 residues. CDR3 loop: CASSLYRARPYEQYF. As DNA, the CDR3 is TGTGCCAGCAGCCTTTACAGGGCGCGGCCCTACGAGCAGTACTTC.

The chain carries TRBV4-2 and TRBJ1-2; D is unresolved. V was pared by 4 bases and J by 6 bases, with 15 bases between. The CDR3 runs to 14 residues. The germline V gene has CDR1 LGHNA and CDR2 YNFKEQ. CDR3 DNA sequence: TGTGCCAGCAGCCCCCCCGCATATAGCGATGGCTACACCTTC. Translated, it gives CASSPPAYSDGYTF.

Only a few counts were recorded for this clonotype. V is TRBV30 and J is TRBJ2-1, with 10 bases identical to TRBD2. The V gene end was trimmed by 0 bases and the J gene end by 1 base; junction bases not matched to a gene: 6. The length of the CDR3 is 17 residues. Germline V gene data show CDR1 as GTSNPN and CDR2 as SVGIG (reference sequence). CDR3 region: CAWSVAGGPRSYNEQFF. The CDR3 coding sequence is TGTGCCTGGAGTGTAGCGGGGGGGCCCAGGTCCTACAATGAGCAGTTCTTC.

The chain couples TRBV5-1 to TRBJ2-7; TRBD2 matches at 11 bases. The V segment lost 0 bases and the J segment 2 bases; nucleotides outside the gene matches: 13. Germline CDR1 reads SGHRS; CDR2 reads YFSETQ. The CDR3 has 19 residues. CDR3 in DNA: TGCGCCAGCAGCTTGGTCCCTAGCGGGGGGATACCATACCCCTACGAGCAGTACTTC. Its protein product is CASSLVPSGGIPYPYEQYF.

V is TRBV29-1 and J is TRBJ2-1, with TRBD2 matching over 12 bases. The CDR3 covers 14 residues. With 2 bases clipped from V and 7 bases from J, the junction kept 3 bases outside the gene matches. CDR1 is SQVTM and CDR2 is ANQGSEA in the germline V gene. The CDR3 here is CSVEMLAGGNEQFF. The CDR3 nucleotides read TGCAGCGTTGAAATGCTAGCGGGGGGGAATGAGCAGTTCTTC.

The chain couples TRBV29-1 to TRBJ1-1, with 7 bases that match TRBD1. The CDR3 consists of 16 residues. V gave up 2 bases and J gave up 4 bases; unmatched junction bases: 13. The germline V gene has CDR1 SQVTM and CDR2 ANQGSEA. The CDR3 region has the DNA TGCAGCGTTGAAAGCCAGACAGGGAAAATTGGCACTGAAGCTTTCTTT. This translates into CSVESQTGKIGTEAFF. Filled out from reference TRBV29-1 and TRBJ1-1, the complete variable domain reads SAVISQKPSRDICQRGTSLTIQCQVDSQVTMMFWYRQQPGQSLTLIATANQGSEATYESGFVIDKFPISRPNLTFSTLTVSNMSPEDSSIYLCSVESQTGKIGTEAFFGQGTRLTVV.

The J gene is TRBJ2-5, the V gene TRBV5-1, with 8 bases fitting TRBD2. Per germline, CDR1 SGHRS and CDR2 YFSETQ. The CDR3 runs 16 residues. Losses at the gene ends were 4 bases for V and 0 bases for J; bases not matched to a gene: 8. CDR3 in amino acids: CASSPSAGGYQETQYF. CDR3 coding DNA: TGCGCCAGCAGCCCCTCGGCGGGGGGATACCAAGAGACCCAGTACTTC.

V and J are TRBV29-1 and TRBJ2-1; TRBD2 matches at 15 bases. CDR1 and CDR2 (germline): SQVTM, ANQGSEA. The CDR3 spans 16 residues. V shed 6 bases, J shed 4 bases, and the junction held 7 bases outside the gene matches. CDR3 nucleotides: TGCAGCGTCAGGACTAGCGGGGGGGCTGCTTACAATGAGCAGTTCTTC. It is translated as CSVRTSGGAAYNEQFF.

The chain uses TRBV12-3 or TRBV12-4 and TRBJ2-7, with D possibly being TRBD1 or TRBD2 (5 bases each). The germline V and J ends were trimmed by 5 bases and 0 bases, with 14 bases remaining between them. CDR3 length: 15 residues. The CDR3 here is CASSLGPPLSYEQYF. Written as DNA, the CDR3 is TGTGCCAGCAGTCTGGGACCGCCGCTCTCCTACGAGCAGTACTTC.

This clonotype turned up a few times. The chain joins TRBV12-3 or TRBV12-4 to TRBJ2-1; D gene uncertain. The CDR3 is 15 residues long. V dropped 3 bases and J dropped 0 bases, with 9 bases sitting between them. The CDR3 nucleotides read TGTGCCAGCAGTTTTGACCTCAGCTCCTACAATGAGCAGTTCTTC. It is translated as CASSFDLSSYNEQFF.

V and J are TRBV4-3 and TRBJ2-3; D gene ambiguous. The germline V gene has CDR1 LGHNA and CDR2 YSLEER. The ends were cut back, 0 bases at V and 4 bases at J, with 11 bases in the middle. The CDR3 has 15 amino acids. The CDR3 reads CASSQEVIGPDTQYF. In DNA, the CDR3 is TGCGCCAGCAGCCAAGAGGTAATAGGGCCAGATACGCAGTATTTT.

In its sample, this clonotype was seen a few times. The rearrangement links TRBV6-5 to TRBJ2-7; TRBD1 is a possible D gene (5 bases). The CDR3 is 14 residues long. Germline CDR1 is MNHEY and CDR2 is SVGAGI. Trimming took off 2 bases at V and 7 bases at J, with 15 bases between the two ends. Here the CDR3 DNA reads TGTGCCAGCAGTTACAGGGGCCTCGACAGAGAGCAGTACTTC. Protein product: CASSYRGLDREQYF.

The chain recombines TRBV4-1 with TRBJ1-2, with D perhaps matching TRBD1 (5 bases). Looked up from germline, CDR1 is MGHRA and CDR2 is YSYEKL. The CDR3 loop spans 16 amino acids. V gave up 0 bases and J gave up 6 bases, with 17 bases separating them. This CDR3 is CASSQDHTGPWDGYTF. The DNA for the CDR3 is TGCGCCAGCAGCCAAGATCACACGGGGCCATGGGATGGCTACACCTTC.

J is TRBJ2-5 and V is TRBV10-3, with D perhaps given as TRBD1 or TRBD2 (6 bases each). The V gene's germline CDR1 is ENHRY and CDR2 SYGVKD. V gave up 3 bases and J gave up 0 bases, with 17 bases separating them. CDR3 length: 17 residues. The CDR3 protein is CAISDGGGGLYQETQYF. The CDR3 bases are TGTGCCATCAGTGATGGTGGAGGGGGGCTGTACCAAGAGACCCAGTACTTC.

This clonotype was counted only a few times. V gene TRBV14 combines with J gene TRBJ2-3; D is perhaps TRBD1 or TRBD2 (6 bases each). The CDR3 is 18 amino acids. Germline-derived CDR1 and CDR2 are SGHDN and FVKESK. Trimming cost V 4 bases and J 0 bases, with 20 bases left between them. CDR3 residues: CASSLSSLQGTSTDTQYF. The CDR3 DNA follows: TGTGCCAGCAGCCTAAGTTCCCTCCAGGGGACTAGCACAGATACGCAGTATTTT.

The V gene is TRBV9, the J gene TRBJ2-3, with 9 bases aligning to TRBD2. Germline assignment: CDR1 SGDLS and CDR2 YYNGEE. CDR3 size: 17 residues. V was pared by 1 base and J by 1 base, with 7 bases of the junction left unmatched. The CDR3 DNA follows: TGTGCCAGCAGCGTATCTCATAGCGGGGGAGGCACAGATACGCAGTATTTT. Protein product: CASSVSHSGGGTDTQYF.

The chain links TRBV7-6 to TRBJ2-5; the D gene is possibly TRBD1 (6 bases). Germline-derived CDR1 and CDR2 are SGHVS and FNYEAQ. The CDR3 length is 15 residues. V was cut by 1 base and J by 4 bases, with 13 bases left in between. CDR3 nucleotides: TGTGCCAGCAGCTTAGGAGAGGGGGTAGGAGAGACCCAGTACTTC. As protein: CASSLGEGVGETQYF.

This clonotype was seen a handful of times. This chain links TRBV29-1 with TRBJ2-7; D is possibly TRBD1 (6 bases). The CDR3 extends over 15 amino acids. The V and J ends lost 4 bases and 0 bases respectively, with 16 bases between them. The germline V gene encodes CDR1 SQVTM and CDR2 ANQGSEA. CDR3 in amino acids: CSVVLNDRFSYEQYF. CDR3 nucleotides: TGCAGCGTTGTACTGAATGACAGGTTCTCCTACGAGCAGTACTTC.

Only one count was recorded for this clonotype. The chain carries TRBV4-1 and TRBJ2-3; no reliable D call. Trimming removed 2 bases from V and 0 bases from J, with 12 bases in between. This CDR3 is built from 16 residues. Germline loops: CDR1 MGHRA, CDR2 YSYEKL. CDR3 coding DNA: TGCGCCAGCAGCCAATCCCTAGGATTTAGCACAGATACGCAGTATTTT. Translation: CASSQSLGFSTDTQYF.

This clonotype was found many times. The chain recombines TRBV20-1 with TRBJ2-1; D is possibly TRBD2 (7 bases). The ends were cut back, 5 bases at V and 0 bases at J, with 17 bases in the middle. Germline V gives CDR1 DFQATT, CDR2 SNEGSKA (reference sequence). The CDR3 sequence is 16 residues long. CDR3 nucleotides: TGCAGTGCTCGGGGGGCTAGAGCACACTCCTACAATGAGCAGTTCTTC. As protein: CSARGARAHSYNEQFF.

V and J are TRBV11-2 and TRBJ1-3, with D uncertain. CDR1 and CDR2 (germline): SGHAT, FQNNGV. V lost 2 bases, J lost 1 base, and 15 bases lay in between. CDR3 length: 17 residues. The chain's CDR3 is CASSLPQRRISGNTIYF. The DNA of the CDR3 is TGTGCCAGCAGCTTACCCCAGAGGAGGATATCTGGAAACACCATATATTTT.

This clonotype was counted only a few times. The chain carries TRBV4-2 and TRBJ2-5; a weak D match, TRBD2 (6 bases). Germline V CDR1 and CDR2: LGHNA, YNFKEQ. V lost 0 bases to trimming and J lost 2 bases, with 10 bases between them. The length of the CDR3 is 15 residues. The CDR3 DNA is TGTGCCAGCAGCCAAGATGAAGGGAGGCAAGAGACCCAGTACTTC. Translating it yields CASSQDEGRQETQYF.

The chain is built from TRBV30 and TRBJ1-5; D is uncertain. The V gene's germline CDR1 is GTSNPN and CDR2 SVGIG (reference sequence). V was pared by 0 bases and J by 1 base, with 10 bases between. This CDR3 has 15 residues. CDR3 nucleotide sequence: TGTGCCTGGAGTGTATTCGTAGAGAGCAATCAGCCCCAGCATTTT. Protein product: CAWSVFVESNQPQHF.

The chain couples TRBV6-5 to TRBJ2-7, with 7 bases matching TRBD2. Per the germline V gene, CDR1 is MNHEY and CDR2 is SVGAGI. Germline trimming cut 8 bases from V and 8 bases from J; bases unmatched to any gene: 21. This CDR3 is 16 amino acids long. In nucleotides, the CDR3 is TGTGCCAGCCGAGGTTTCCCGGGACTAAGTCCTATGAAGCAGTACTTC. This encodes CASRGFPGLSPMKQYF.

This chain links TRBV4-2 with TRBJ2-7, with a possible D match to TRBD2 (7 bases). The V end was cut by 0 bases, the J end by 3 bases, with 15 bases between. From germline, CDR1 is LGHNA and CDR2 YNFKEQ. The CDR3 has 16 residues. Here the CDR3 reads CASSQERAGDNYEQYF. The CDR3, as DNA: TGTGCCAGCAGCCAAGAACGGGCGGGGGACAACTACGAGCAGTACTTC.

The chain has TRBV12-3 or TRBV12-4 and TRBJ2-1, with TRBD1 matching over 10 bases. The CDR3 covers 15 residues. With V trimmed by 5 bases and J by 7 bases, 8 bases remained unmatched. DNA for the CDR3: TGTGCCAGCAGTGCCCACGACAGGGGGCAGAATGAGCAGTTCTTC. It encodes CASSAHDRGQNEQFF.

The rearrangement joins TRBV7-9 to TRBJ2-1; D gene ambiguous. Germline CDR1 is SEHNR and CDR2 is FQNEAQ (reference sequence). V was trimmed by 4 bases and J by 2 bases, leaving 15 bases between them. The CDR3 totals 16 residues. The CDR3 here is CASSSAGRSPYNEQFF. CDR3 bases: TGTGCCAGCAGCTCTGCAGGTAGGAGCCCCTACAATGAGCAGTTCTTC.

The CDR3 spells CASSSLDRDVYNEQFF. CDR3 nucleotides: TGTGCCAGCAGTTCCCTAGACAGGGACGTATACAATGAGCAGTTCTTC. The rearrangement joins TRBV12-3 or TRBV12-4 to TRBJ2-1, with 7 bases aligning to TRBD1. The V gene end was trimmed by 4 bases and the J gene end by 4 bases; junction bases not matched to a gene: 10. The CDR3 runs 16 residues.

This rearrangement joins TRBV7-9 to TRBJ1-2; D ambiguous. Germline assignment: CDR1 SEHNR and CDR2 FQNEAQ (reference sequence). The CDR3 is 15 residues long. The V gene lost 6 bases and the J gene lost 7 bases, with 21 bases spanning the gap. The CDR3 region has the DNA TGTGCCAGCAGACCGGCCGGGGAAGGCCTAGCTGGCTACACCTTC. The encoded protein is CASRPAGEGLAGYTF.

The chain links TRBV19 to TRBJ2-3; unclear D gene. CDR3 size: 12 residues. CDR1 and CDR2 (germline): LNHDA, SQIVND (reference sequence). V was shortened by 3 bases and J by 7 bases, with 8 bases between the two germline ends. The CDR3 bases are TGTGCCAGTAGTATCGGTTCAAATACGCAGTATTTT. Protein sequence: CASSIGSNTQYF.

V and J are TRBV4-1 and TRBJ1-2; no clear D. Trimming pared 0 bases from V and 1 base from J, leaving 9 bases between. Germline loops: CDR1 MGHRA, CDR2 YSYEKL. The CDR3 totals 15 residues. The CDR3 protein is CASSQDSHLNYGYTF. Here the CDR3 DNA reads TGCGCCAGCAGCCAAGATTCCCATCTTAACTATGGCTACACCTTC.